The clone carrying this T cell receptor beta chain has a handful of counts. The V end was cut by 6 bases, the J end by 4 bases, with 13 bases between. CDR3 length equals 14 residues. This sample was included in a study of T-cell reconstitution after alpha-beta-depleted transplantation in children. TCRbeta library construction was performed incorporating unique molecular identifiers. From the PCR reads, TCRdb called clonotypes with MiXCR, one entry per CDR3 protein. This table has some 87,000 distinct CDR3 sequences, roughly 15% appearing once. The sample in question was PBMCs, mostly from graft donor cells, obtained 180 days after TCRalphabeta/CD19-depleted stem cell transplant. The chain links TRBV12-3 or TRBV12-4 to TRBJ2-1, with a tentative D call TRBD1 (6 bases). This TCR was sampled from a male patient between 2 and 15 years old who had a stem cell transplant for acute lymphoblastic leukemia, so the T cells may come from the graft donor. CDR3 residues: CASSTGQGYNEQFF. The CDR3 nucleotides are TGTGCCAGCAGCACGGGACAAGGGTACAATGAGCAGTTCTTC.